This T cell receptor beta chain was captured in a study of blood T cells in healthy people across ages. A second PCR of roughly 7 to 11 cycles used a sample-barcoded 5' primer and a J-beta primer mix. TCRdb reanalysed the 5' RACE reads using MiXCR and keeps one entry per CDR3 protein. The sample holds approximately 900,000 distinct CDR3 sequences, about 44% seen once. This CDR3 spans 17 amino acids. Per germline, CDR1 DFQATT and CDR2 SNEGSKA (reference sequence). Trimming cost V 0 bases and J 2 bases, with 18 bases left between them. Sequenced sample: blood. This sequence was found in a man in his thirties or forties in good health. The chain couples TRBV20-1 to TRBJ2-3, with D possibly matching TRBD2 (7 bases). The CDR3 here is CSAREVGAGEFTDTQYF. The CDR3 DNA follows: TGCAGTGCTAGAGAGGTGGGGGCGGGGGAGTTCACAGATACGCAGTATTTT.